These 20 T cell receptor beta chains were sequenced from one sample in a study of blood T cell repertoires in COVID-19. Sequencing used immunoSEQ multiplex PCR; TCRdb keeps in-frame clones, though not all of them. The repertoire has 150,000 or so clones, around 85% of them found once; the top ten carry around 2.5%. Sequencing was performed on peripheral blood. These receptor sequences come from a woman aged 70 to 79 with acute or convalescent COVID-19.

V and J are TRBV5-5 and TRBJ1-3; no reliable D call. Per the germline V gene, CDR1 is SGHKS and CDR2 is YYEKEE (reference sequence). V was cut by 1 base and J by 0 bases, with 5 bases left in between. This CDR3 is 14 amino acids long. Written as DNA, the CDR3 is TGTGCCAGCAGCTTGACAAACTCTGGAAACACCATATATTTT. Translated: CASSLTNSGNTIYF. The full variable domain, completed using reference TRBV5-5 and TRBJ1-3, is DAGVTQSPTHLIKTRGQQVTLRCSPISGHKSVSWYQQVLGQGPQFIFQYYEKEERGRGNFPDRFSARQFPNYSSELNVNALLLGDSALYLCASSLTNSGNTIYFGEGSWLTVV.

The chain carries TRBV28 and TRBJ1-3, with D possibly TRBD1 on 6 matching bases. The germline gives CDR1 MDHEN, CDR2 SYDVKM. The ends were cut back, 1 base at V and 4 bases at J, with 11 bases in the middle. The CDR3 consists of 15 residues. The CDR3 sequence: CASSLSSRGGNTIYF. Here the CDR3 DNA reads TGTGCCAGCAGTTTATCCTCCAGGGGCGGAAACACCATATATTTT.

The chain combines TRBV7-9 with TRBJ2-5; D may be TRBD2 (6 bases). Per germline, CDR1 SEHNR and CDR2 FQNEAQ (reference sequence). Trimming shortened V by 1 base and J by 3 bases, and 18 bases separated the two germline ends. The CDR3 extends over 17 amino acids. CDR3 bases: TGTGCCAGCAGCTTAGTTCCCCGGGGGAAGGGAGAAGAGACCCAGTACTTC. Its translation is CASSLVPRGKGEETQYF.

This chain joins TRBV4-1 and TRBJ1-2, with 7 bases identical to TRBD1. CDR1 and CDR2 from the germline V gene are MGHRA and YSYEKL. The CDR3 has 14 residues. The J segment lost 7 bases and the V segment lost 1 base, leaving 6 bases of the junction unmatched. CDR3 loop: CASSQAPGGGGYTF. CDR3 bases: TGCGCCAGCAGCCAAGCGCCAGGGGGTGGTGGCTACACCTTC.

This sequence joins TRBV13 and TRBJ2-5; tentative D call: TRBD1 (6 bases). Germline V gives CDR1 PRHDT, CDR2 FYEKMQ (reference sequence). V shed 5 bases and J shed 4 bases, with 14 bases lying between them. The CDR3 sequence is 14 residues long. The CDR3 bases are TGTGCCAGCAGCCTCCAGGGGATTGGAGAGACCCAGTACTTC. Its translation: CASSLQGIGETQYF.

The chain joins TRBV18 to TRBJ1-6, with 9 positions matching TRBD1. The CDR3 is 14 amino acids. Germline lookup yields CDR1 KGHSH and CDR2 LQKENI. After removal of 2 bases from V and 9 bases from J, the junction contained 2 bases not matched to a gene. The CDR3 coding sequence is TGTGCCAGCTCACCAAAGGGACAGGGTTCACCCCTCCACTTT. Translation: CASSPKGQGSPLHF.

This chain uses TRBV18 with TRBJ1-1, with D hard to call. This CDR3 contains 12 residues. V lost 4 bases and J 6 bases, leaving 9 bases between the germline ends. Germline CDR1 KGHSH, CDR2 LQKENI. CDR3 in amino acids: CASSREGAEAFF. DNA of the CDR3: TGTGCCAGCTCACGTGAGGGCGCTGAAGCTTTCTTT.

The chain has TRBV5-1 and TRBJ1-3; tentative D call: TRBD1 (5 bases). Trimming stripped 1 base from V and 1 base from J, with 9 bases between. This CDR3 has 15 amino acids. CDR1 is SGHRS and CDR2 is YFSETQ in the germline V gene. The CDR3 spells CASSLIGGSGNTIYF. CDR3 nucleotide sequence: TGCGCCAGCAGCTTGATCGGGGGATCTGGAAACACCATATATTTT.

J is TRBJ1-6 and V is TRBV5-1; D might be TRBD1 (5 bases). CDR3 size: 15 residues. Trimming stripped 5 bases from V and 0 bases from J, with 9 bases between. Germline V gene lookup returns CDR1 SGHRS and CDR2 YFSETQ. CDR3 DNA: TGCGCCAGCAGAACGGACACCTCCTATAATTCACCCCTCCACTTT. It yields the protein CASRTDTSYNSPLHF.

The chain joins TRBV18 to TRBJ2-5, with TRBD2 as a possible D gene (5 bases). The CDR3 contains 13 residues. CDR1 and CDR2 from the germline V gene are KGHSH and LQKENI. CDR3 protein: CKAGDLGKETQYF. The DNA for the CDR3 is TGTAAAGCCGGGGATCTGGGGAAAGAGACCCAGTACTTC.

The gene calls are TRBV6-6 and TRBJ1-5; the match to TRBD1 covers 7 bases. V was pared by 4 bases and J by 6 bases, with 6 bases of the junction left unmatched. This CDR3 spans 14 amino acids. The germline gives CDR1 MNHNY, CDR2 SVGAGI (reference sequence). DNA of the CDR3: TGTGCCAGCAGTTTTCAACAGGGGTCTCAGCCCCAGCATTTT. Translated, it gives CASSFQQGSQPQHF.

This chain links TRBV4-2 with TRBJ1-4; D is uncertain. Trimming took 0 bases from V and 0 from J, leaving 17 bases between them. This CDR3 comprises 19 residues. In germline, CDR1 is LGHNA, CDR2 YNFKEQ. The DNA for the CDR3 is TGTGCCAGCAGCCAAGAGGTATTCGGGTCAATCGCAACTAATGAAAAACTGTTTTTT. Protein: CASSQEVFGSIATNEKLFF.

J is TRBJ1-2 and V is TRBV4-1; unclear D gene. Germline V CDR1 and CDR2: MGHRA, YSYEKL. The V end lost 8 bases, the J end lost 6 bases, and 16 bases lay between the germline ends. The CDR3 has 13 amino acids. The chain's CDR3 is CASGSSGGHGYTF. CDR3 nucleotide sequence: TGCGCCAGCGGCTCCTCGGGAGGGCATGGCTACACCTTC.

This rearrangement joins TRBV2 to TRBJ1-5; 7 nucleotides match TRBD1. The ends lost 6 bases at V and 1 base at J; junction bases unmatched: 6. This CDR3 is built from 15 residues. Germline V gene lookup returns CDR1 SNHLY and CDR2 FYNNEI. The CDR3 DNA is TGTGCCAGCAGCCAACAGGGGACGAGCAATCAGCCCCAGCATTTT. Amino acid sequence: CASSQQGTSNQPQHF.

V gene TRBV15 combines with J gene TRBJ2-1; D is perhaps TRBD2 (6 bases). Germline V gives CDR1 LNHNV, CDR2 YYDKDF (reference sequence). Deletions cut 0 bases from V and 7 bases from J, with 13 bases between. This CDR3 comprises 15 residues. The CDR3 is CATSRDRRGGNEQFF. Written as DNA, the CDR3 is TGTGCCACCAGCAGAGATAGGCGGGGCGGAAATGAGCAGTTCTTC. The whole variable domain, filled in from reference TRBV15 and TRBJ2-1, reads DAMVIQNPRYQVTQFGKPVTLSCSQTLNHNVMYWYQQKSSQAPKLLFHYYDKDFNNEADTPDNFQSRRPNTSFCFLDIRSPGLGDTAMYLCATSRDRRGGNEQFFGPGTRLTVL.

V gene TRBV3-1 (or the pseudogene TRBV3-2) combines with J gene TRBJ1-5; possible D gene TRBD1, 6 bases. Germline V gene data show CDR1 as LGHDT and CDR2 as YNNKEL (reference sequence). CDR3 length: 17 amino acids. The V end lost 1 base, the J end lost 4 bases, and 17 bases lay between the germline ends. The CDR3 DNA is TGTGCCAGCAGCCAAGGTTCAGGGGTCTCTGGGAATCAGCCCCAGCATTTT. Amino acids: CASSQGSGVSGNQPQHF.

Notes on this clone: One junction end does not reproduce the germline sequence, and a read error may be involved. The V call is TRBV6-5, the J call TRBJ1-2; 10 nucleotides agree with TRBD1. Per germline, CDR1 MNHEY and CDR2 SVGAGI. This CDR3 contains 13 residues. CDR3 residues: CASSYRIGTGVRF. The CDR3 nucleotides read TGTGCCAGCAGTTACCGAATCGGGACAGGGGTCAGGTTC.

J is TRBJ2-5 and V is TRBV27; 9 bases match TRBD2. The CDR3 is 15 amino acids. Germline V CDR1 and CDR2: MNHEY, SMNVEV (reference sequence). The junction had 6 bases not matched to a gene; V was cut back by 5 bases and J by 2 bases. CDR3 DNA: TGTGCCAGCAGTCGTAGCGGGGGTTCTCAAGAGACCCAGTACTTC. Translation gives CASSRSGGSQETQYF.

In its sample, this clone was seen a few times. The chain combines TRBV11-2 with TRBJ1-1; 7 nucleotides align to TRBD1. The CDR3 covers 14 residues. Germline-derived CDR1 and CDR2 are SGHAT and FQNNGV. V dropped 5 bases and J dropped 10; count of bases not matched to a gene: 13. CDR3 protein: CASSPPDRARGAFF. As DNA, the CDR3 is TGTGCCAGCAGCCCCCCTGACAGGGCTAGAGGAGCTTTCTTT.

The V and J genes are TRBV28 and TRBJ2-5, with TRBD1 matching 9 bases. The V gene's germline CDR1 is MDHEN and CDR2 SYDVKM. Losses at the gene ends were 7 bases for V and 5 bases for J; bases not matched to a gene: 11. The CDR3 covers 15 residues. In nucleotides, the CDR3 is TGTGCCAGCAACCCTCCACAGGGGGCGAGGGAGACCCAGTACTTC. This codes for CASNPPQGARETQYF.